This entry is about one TCR beta chain. Its antigen is not identified. Germline V gene sequence: CDR1 MGHRA, CDR2 YSYEKL. CDR3 length: 16 residues. The ends lost 4 bases at V and 5 bases at J; junction bases unmatched: 11. The data were obtained in a study of T-cell memory formation after mild COVID-19. Study overall: Largely donor-specific sequence clusters came from a couple of donors.

Study observations and caveats: Second-wave clones peaking on day 37 lacked confirmed SARS-CoV-2 specificity.

5'RACE with constant-segment primers yielded barcoded, UMI-tagged TCR alpha and TCR beta cDNA libraries. From the 5' RACE reads, TCRdb called clonotypes with MiXCR, one entry per CDR3 protein. The table includes about 350,000 distinct CDR3 sequences, roughly 13% detected once. The clonotype originates from a man younger than 35 who had mild COVID-19 (a few samples of this study predate the infection). Cell type and time point are not known. This chain connects TRBV4-1 to TRBJ1-2; 9 nucleotides match TRBD1. Sequenced sample: PBMCs or a T cell subset sorted from them (not recorded which). CDR3 residues: CASSPEGQGLSYGYTF. CDR3 DNA sequence: TGCGCCAGCAGCCCAGAGGGACAGGGCTTGAGTTATGGCTACACCTTC.